The 15 T cell receptor beta chains in this list originate from one sample, sequenced in a study of OX40 agonist ivuxolimab in advanced cancers. Profiling relied on immunoSEQ multiplex PCR, and the TCRdb table lists in-frame clones only, not all of them. This sample carries 96,000 or so clones, about 80% of them seen once, and the ten largest clones take 5.8%. This sample comprised CD4+ or CD8+ T cells sorted from blood, obtained in a trial of the OX40 agonist ivuxolimab. The receptors come from an adult with an advanced solid tumor such as melanoma, head and neck, liver or kidney cancer.

J is TRBJ2-5 and V is TRBV7-6; perhaps TRBD1 as D (5 bases). The CDR3 is made up of 16 amino acids. Germline V gene lookup returns CDR1 SGHVS and CDR2 FNYEAQ. V was trimmed by 0 bases and J by 4 bases, leaving 15 bases between them. CDR3 DNA sequence: TGTGCCAGCAGCTTAGCCGGCAGGTGGGGCGGAGAGACCCAGTACTTC. Amino acid sequence: CASSLAGRWGGETQYF.

V usage is TRBV10-2 and J usage is TRBJ2-7; 13 bases are a match to TRBD2. From germline, CDR1 is WSHSY and CDR2 SAAADI. The CDR3 has 14 amino acids. V was pared by 9 bases and J by 4 bases, with 6 bases of the junction left unmatched. CDR3 loop: CASSRTSGSYEQYF. In DNA form, the CDR3 reads TGCGCCAGTTCCCGGACTAGCGGGAGTTACGAGCAGTACTTC.

This clone has a single count. This chain connects TRBV10-3 to TRBJ2-2; TRBD1 agrees at 7 bases. J was trimmed by 1 base and V by 3 bases; bases with no gene match: 2. Germline CDR1 and CDR2: ENHRY and SYGVKD. This CDR3 is built from 15 residues. The DNA for the CDR3 is TGTGCCATCAGTGAAAGACAGGGGAACACCGGGGAGCTGTTTTTT. It yields the protein CAISERQGNTGELFF.

The rearrangement joins TRBV7-9 to TRBJ1-2; weak D call: TRBD1 (6 bases). The CDR3 length is 14 residues. Germline V gives CDR1 SEHNR, CDR2 FQNEAQ (reference sequence). The V gene lost 6 bases and the J gene lost 3 bases, with 14 bases spanning the gap. This CDR3 is CASSHSGAHYGYTF. The CDR3 bases are TGTGCCAGCAGTCATTCAGGGGCCCACTATGGCTACACCTTC.

This rearrangement joins TRBV30 to TRBJ1-6, with D possibly being TRBD1 (6 bases). There are 14 residues in the CDR3. The germline V and J ends were trimmed by 0 bases and 10 bases, with 13 bases remaining between them. CDR1 and CDR2 from the germline V gene are GTSNPN and SVGIG (reference sequence). CDR3 protein: CAWSVGGGRSPLHF. As DNA, the CDR3 is TGTGCCTGGAGTGTAGGGGGGGGCAGGTCACCCCTCCACTTT.

As DNA, the CDR3 is TGTGCCAGCAGCTTAGAAGGGTTACCTAATCAGCCCCAGCATTTT. It specifies CASSLEGLPNQPQHF. This chain uses TRBV7-2 with TRBJ1-5; D gene uncertain. V was clipped by 1 base and J by 4 bases, with 11 bases between them. Germline V lookup: CDR1 SGHTA, CDR2 FQGNSA. The CDR3 covers 15 residues.

Here the CDR3 DNA reads TGTGCCAGCAGTGTTGGGGCTGAGCCCCAGCATTTT. This translates into CASSVGAEPQHF. The gene calls are TRBV2 and TRBJ1-5; tentative D call: TRBD1 (5 bases). The CDR3 extends over 12 amino acids. CDR1 is SNHLY, CDR2 FYNNEI, per germline. V was cut by 4 bases and J by 8 bases, with 9 bases left in between.

Written as DNA, the CDR3 is TGTGCCTGGAGTGTACGGGTTGGGGGGGGCATAAACACTGAAGCTTTCTTT. It specifies CAWSVRVGGGINTEAFF. The V gene is TRBV30, the J gene TRBJ1-1; weak D call: TRBD1 (6 bases). CDR1 is GTSNPN, CDR2 SVGIG, per germline (reference sequence). V lost 0 bases, J lost 2 bases, and 19 bases lay in between. The CDR3 has 17 residues.

Remarks on this clone: Other DNA sequences in this sample translate to the same CDR3. This CDR3 reads CASSYSGQGTEAFF. Here the CDR3 DNA reads TGTGCCAGCAGTTACTCGGGACAGGGGACTGAAGCTTTCTTT. The chain couples TRBV6-5 to TRBJ1-1; 10 bases are shared with TRBD1. CDR1 is MNHEY and CDR2 is SVGAGI in the germline V gene. The junction had 0 bases not matched to a gene; V was cut back by 0 bases and J by 5 bases. The CDR3 covers 14 residues.

This clone was seen just once. This chain connects TRBV18 to TRBJ2-2; D might be TRBD2 (6 bases). With 2 bases removed from V and 3 bases from J, the gap between germline ends came to 13 bases. Germline V gene data show CDR1 as KGHSH and CDR2 as LQKENI. This CDR3 has 16 residues. Here the CDR3 DNA reads TGTGCCAGCTCACCAAGCTGGGGGACTTACACCGGGGAGCTGTTTTTT. The encoded protein is CASSPSWGTYTGELFF.

V usage is TRBV2 and J usage is TRBJ2-3; TRBD2 matches at 8 bases. In germline, CDR1 is SNHLY, CDR2 FYNNEI. There are 15 residues in the CDR3. V trimming: 6 bases; J trimming: 7 bases; junction bases outside the gene matches: 12. The CDR3 loop reads CASSAGTRLLNTQYF. The CDR3, as DNA: TGTGCCAGCAGCGCCGGGACTAGACTTTTAAATACGCAGTATTTT. The full variable domain, completed using reference TRBV2 and TRBJ2-3, is EPEVTQTPSHQVTQMGQEVILRCVPISNHLYFYWYRQILGQKVEFLVSFYNNEISEKSEIFDDQFSVERPDGSNFTLKIRSTKLEDSAMYFCASSAGTRLLNTQYFGPGTRLTVL.

This clone was picked up a small number of times. J is TRBJ1-5 and V is TRBV7-2; D remains ambiguous. Trimming removed 5 bases at V and 5 bases at J, with 19 bases between. There are 16 residues in the CDR3. Germline CDR1 is SGHTA and CDR2 is FQGNSA. This chain's CDR3 is CASSPAGSVLYQPQHF. The CDR3 DNA follows: TGTGCCAGCAGCCCAGCCGGGTCGGTACTCTATCAGCCCCAGCATTTT.

The V call is TRBV19, the J call TRBJ2-7; the D is unclear. The CDR3 loop spans 14 amino acids. Trimming shortened V by 5 bases and J by 3 bases, and 14 bases separated the two germline ends. The germline CDR1 and CDR2 sequences are LNHDA and SQIVND (reference sequence). DNA for the CDR3: TGTGCCAGTAGTCCGCACGGGTCGAACTACGAGCAGTACTTC. This encodes CASSPHGSNYEQYF.

The chain has TRBV27 and TRBJ2-1; 8 positions match TRBD2. The CDR3 spans 14 residues. V was pared by 5 bases and J by 10 bases, with 10 bases of the junction left unmatched. Germline CDR1 and CDR2: MNHEY and SMNVEV (reference sequence). CDR3 nucleotides: TGTGCCAGCAGTCGGGGACTAGACGGCGGAGAGCAGTTCTTC. It specifies CASSRGLDGGEQFF.

The rearrangement links TRBV7-3 to TRBJ2-6, with a weak D call TRBD2 (5 bases). The CDR3 consists of 16 residues. V was clipped by 2 bases and J by 0 bases, with 8 bases between them. Looked up from germline, CDR1 is SGHTA and CDR2 is FQGTGA. CDR3 DNA sequence: TGTGCCAGCAGCTTACGGGGAAACTCTGGGGCCAACGTCCTGACTTTC. Translation: CASSLRGNSGANVLTF.